This is a list of T cell receptor beta chains from one sample in a study of T cell repertoires in cytomegalovirus infection. TCRdb passed the reads through MiXCR, listing each CDR3 protein once. The sample consists of about 300,000 distinct CDR3 sequences, roughly 23% of them appearing once. Sequencing was carried out using PBMCs. The receptors come from a human donor in good health (CMV status not recorded). Some clones in this sample may be carry-over from other donors' samples. CDR3s include the opening cysteine and the closing phenylalanine or tryptophan. Fields, in order: D gene, clone size, V gene, J gene, CDR3 DNA, CDR3 protein. A D gene is named only where the DNA matches it firmly. Size is stated for part of the rows, as once, few or many counts, or as a class when the clone is expanded.

TRBD1	many	TRBV7-2	TRBJ2-7	TGTGCCAGCAGCTTCCGGACAGGGGTGGAGGAGCAGTACTTC	CASSFRTGVEEQYF
TRBD2	NA	TRBV7-4	TRBJ2-5	TGTGCCAGCAGCTCCGTAGCGGGTGCCCCTCAAGAGACCCAGTACTTC	CASSSVAGAPQETQYF
NA	once	TRBV6-2/TRBV6-3	TRBJ2-7	TGTGCCTCAGCAGGGGGGCTAGCGGGCCCCTACGAGCAGTACTTC	CASAGGLAGPYEQYF
NA	few	TRBV28	TRBJ1-2	TGTGCCAGCAGTTTGAGGCTGGGGGGCAAAATGGGAGGCTACACCTTC	CASSLRLGGKMGGYTF
TRBD1	few	TRBV19	TRBJ2-3	TGTGCCAGTAGTCCGCGACAGGGGTCGAGGGCAGATACGCAGTATTTT	CASSPRQGSRADTQYF
NA	few	TRBV29-1	TRBJ2-5	TGCAGCACAACGGGACGGGGGGGACAGGAGACCCAGTACTTC	CSTTGRGGQETQYF
NA	few	TRBV6-2/TRBV6-3	TRBJ1-5	TGTGCCAGCAGATCCTGGGGACACAATAGCAATCAGCCCCAGCATTTT	CASRSWGHNSNQPQHF
NA	few	TRBV20-1	TRBJ2-5	TGCAGTGCTAGAGATCCGAGCGGTTCAGAGACCCAGTACTTC	CSARDPSGSETQYF
NA	once	TRBV28	TRBJ1-5	TGTGCCAGCAGGAAAGGGGGGGGAAGTCAGCCCCAGCATTTT	CASRKGGGSQPQHF
NA	NA	TRBV5-1	TRBJ2-1	TGCGCCAGCAGCTTGTGGGAAAACAATGAGCAGTTCTTC	CASSLWENNEQFF
TRBD2	many	TRBV6-1	TRBJ2-1	TGTGCCAGCAGCCAAGCGGGAATCGCGAATGAGCAGTTCTTC	CASSQAGIANEQFF
NA	NA	TRBV29-1	TRBJ1-2	TGCAGCGTGTGGTCGGGGGAGGTAGGCTACACCTTC	CSVWSGEVGYTF
TRBD2	many	TRBV7-2	TRBJ2-3	TGTGCCAGCAGCTCGCTAGCGGGAAACACAGATACGCAGTATTTT	CASSSLAGNTDTQYF
TRBD2	few	TRBV24-1	TRBJ2-5	TGTGCCACCAGTCCGGGACTAGCGGGAGCTCTGGGGACCCAGTACTTC	CATSPGLAGALGTQYF
NA	NA	TRBV2	TRBJ2-5	TGTGCCAGCAGTGAGGAGGTATCGAAGACCCAGTACTTC	CASSEEVSKTQYF
TRBD2	many	TRBV7-2	TRBJ2-7	TGTGCCAGCAGCTTAAAGGCGAGCGGGAGAATCTACGAGCAGTACTTC	CASSLKASGRIYEQYF
NA	few	TRBV12-3/TRBV12-4	TRBJ2-7	TGTGCCAGCAGCTTAGGTTCCGCCTACGAGCAGTACTTC	CASSLGSAYEQYF
TRBD2	many	TRBV7-2	TRBJ2-5	TGTGCCAGCAGCCTACTCGGGAGGGGCGAGACCCAGTACTTC	CASSLLGRGETQYF
NA	many	TRBV7-7	TRBJ2-3	TGTGCCAGCAGCCGGGACCGCAGCACAGATACGCAGTATTTT	CASSRDRSTDTQYF
NA	NA	TRBV24-1	TRBJ2-3	TGTGCCACCAGTGAGCCGAGGGAGAGGGGCACAGATACGCAGTATTTT	CATSEPRERGTDTQYF
NA	NA	TRBV14	TRBJ2-1	TGTGCCAGCAGCCAAGATTACGGAGTCTCTGTAAGCTCCTACAATGAGCAGTTCTTC	CASSQDYGVSVSSYNEQFF
TRBD2	NA	TRBV7-8	TRBJ2-7	TGTGCCAGCAGCCCCCGCGGGAGTTTCTACGAGCAGTACTTC	CASSPRGSFYEQYF
TRBD1	many	TRBV11-2	TRBJ1-6	TGTGCCAGCAGCTCCCGGACAGGGGGATCACCCCTCCACTTT	CASSSRTGGSPLHF